The source of this T cell receptor beta chain is a study of blood T cell repertoires in COVID-19. Trimming took off 7 bases at V and 2 bases at J, with 15 bases between the two ends. From germline, CDR1 is SGHTA and CDR2 FQGNSA. The CDR3 length is 15 residues. Sequencing was performed with immunoSEQ multiplex PCR; in TCRdb, only in-frame clones are kept and a portion is missing. This table holds 65,000 to 90,000 clones, 88% found once. What was sequenced was peripheral blood. The chain couples TRBV7-2 to TRBJ2-1; D might be TRBD1 (7 bases). The sequence came from a human donor in a cohort sampled during active COVID-19. DNA of the CDR3: TGTGCCAGCACTCAGGGGGGACCAGCCTACAATGAGCAGTTCTTC. Translation gives CASTQGGPAYNEQFF. Drawing the rest from reference TRBV7-2 and TRBJ2-1, the complete variable domain is GAGVSQSPSNKVTEKGKDVELRCDPISGHTALYWYRQSLGQGLEFLIYFQGNSAPDKSGLPSDRFSAERTGGSVSTLTIQRTQQEDSAVYLCASTQGGPAYNEQFFGPGTRLTVL.